The source of this TCR beta chain is a study of blood T cells in healthy people across ages. Study outcomes and limitations: CMV infection status of these donors was not known.

Per sample, a minimum of 6.5 million PBMCs were isolated. A word on this clonotype: The antigen remains unidentified.

Germline CDR1 LGHDT, CDR2 YNNKEL (reference sequence). The CDR3 covers 15 residues. The ends were cut back, 1 base at V and 5 bases at J, with 12 bases in the middle. It was with a sample-barcoded 5' primer and a J-beta primer mix that a second PCR of roughly 7 to 12 cycles was run. Every sample gave at least 3 million paired-end reads containing CDR3. Using its own MiXCR run on the 5' RACE reads, TCRdb lists one record per CDR3 protein. The table includes 1.5 million to 2 million distinct CDR3 sequences, more than 35% detected once. This clonotype was obtained from a human donor in good health. The material sequenced was blood. V and J are TRBV3-1 and TRBJ2-1, with D perhaps matching TRBD2 (7 bases). Written as DNA, the CDR3 is TGTGCCAGCAGCCAAGTGGCGGGGGCACACAATGAGCAGTTCTTC. Residues: CASSQVAGAHNEQFF.